This T cell receptor (beta chain) derives from a study of T cell responses to AZD1222 COVID-19 vaccine. Study findings and constraints: Baseline seropositives among AZD1222 recipients totaled only five to seven. Most donors were white British, females outnumbered males, and clonal diversity was possibly underestimated.

Some clones are missing from TCRdb's copy, which holds only in-frame ones; the method was immunoSEQ multiplex PCR. In the table there are approximately 100,000 clones, around 94% of which are singletons. In the case of this clone: Its antigen remains unidentified.

V was pared by 7 bases and J by 6 bases, with 12 bases of the junction left unmatched. The CDR3 totals 14 residues. The germline V gene encodes CDR1 SGHVS and CDR2 FQNEAQ. The material sequenced was peripheral blood, taken on day 0 of AZD1222 vaccination. This sequence joins TRBV7-8 and TRBJ2-7; 7 bases match TRBD1. This TCR was sampled from an adult in good health. The CDR3 nucleotides read TGTGCCAGCACCGGAAACAGGGGCCCCCGCGAGCAGTACTTC. Protein: CASTGNRGPREQYF.